This T cell receptor (beta chain) appears in the sequencing data of a study of cytomegalovirus exposure and HLA in healthy donors (dated by TCRdb to the late 2010s). For the study in its entirety: An earlier analysis of a few hundred of the donors reported 276 Gb of sequence data and 95 million to 120 million unique TCR beta sequences obtained from around 170 million T cells. An early release that covered about 640 HLA-typed donors contained around 300 gigabases of sequencing data and 85 million to 100 million unique TCR sequences. Among the roughly 430 genotyped donors, under 90% belonged to the genetic ancestry cluster associated with self-reported Caucasian donors. The study was designed to test whether signatures of past pathogen exposure could be identified by cataloging public T cell receptors. Using immunosequencing, the study profiled T cell repertoires from fewer than 700 subjects and related those repertoires to cytomegalovirus serostatus. Along with the approximately 670-subject first cohort, a separate validation cohort of over a hundred different subjects was used. To predict cytomegalovirus infection status, the study brought together high-throughput TCR immunosequencing, statistical association of individual TCRs with disease status, and machine learning. To study patterns of TCR occurrence, a later analysis re-analyzed previously published TCR beta repertoires from several hundred donors and added high-resolution HLA genotyping. Rather than drawing on any new phenotypic data, the later analysis identified candidate immune exposures from TCR beta sequences and the way those sequences occurred across donors. To decide whether each TCR beta V gene segment behaved as functional or pseudogenic, an earlier analysis of 587 of the donors relied on high-throughput TCR beta sequencing. Donor age, sex, ethnicity and CMV serostatus were collected together with the repertoire data. A later genetic analysis took genome-wide SNP genotypes for about 55% of the 666 donors and used that subset as a discovery cohort. All discovery cohort repertoires had been generated using a single sequencing platform. HLA typing included class I and class II loci at four-digit resolution. Typing coverage varied by locus: roughly 629-630 donors for A, B, C, DRB1 and DQB1; around 560 for DQA1; about 570 for DPA1; approximately 490 for DPB1. Four or five DR-DQ haplotypes were handled as single units for association and clustering, since linkage in the cohort was strong. Among some 400 genotyped donors of the cohort, an average of roughly 230,000 unique TCR beta nucleotide sequences was sequenced per donor, of which about 20% were non-productive.

The library came from the immunoSEQ multiplex PCR assay. The multiplex PCR relied on a mix of 60 forward primers for TCR Vbeta segments and 13 reverse primers for TCR Jbeta segments. Amplification of the CDR3 region of rearranged TCR beta genes was performed with a multiplex PCR assay on genomic DNA. The amplified TCR beta libraries were sequenced on the Illumina HiSeq System as 87-base-pair reads. The paper's data handling went like this. In a later analysis, 70 million to 95 million unique TCR beta chains were counted across the roughly 700 repertoires, and roughly 11 million of these chains were shared by at least two donors. Raw reads were error-corrected and collapsed into unique sequences with a nearest-neighbor algorithm that merged closely related sequences to remove PCR and sequencing errors. Alignment of CDR3 sequences to IMGT reference sequences was used to assign V, D and J gene segments. For a sequence to be retained, a match of at least six nucleotides to both a V gene segment and a J gene segment was required. A rearrangement counted as productive if the CDR3 had no stop codons and remained in frame with V and J, and every other rearrangement counted as non-productive. Following IMGT convention, CDR3 was defined as the stretch from the second conserved V-encoded cysteine up to the conserved J-encoded phenylalanine. In an earlier analysis of approximately 500 of the donors, sequences lacking an unambiguous match to a single V gene segment were excluded. In an earlier analysis of roughly 500 of the donors, V segments were called functional above 56.7% productive rearrangements and were called segregating when the between-donor standard deviation exceeded 5%. To diagnose cytomegalovirus status from the catalog of TCR beta chain sequences, a statistical classification framework was built. A later analysis assigned V and J genes by comparing TCR nucleotide sequences with IMGT/GENE-DB human TR gene sequences. The TCRdist pipeline was used in a later analysis to assign CDR3 sequences and most-parsimonious VDJ recombination scenarios. In a later analysis, each TCR beta chain was defined by its CDR3 amino acid sequence together with its V-gene family, and reads without a unique V-gene family were excluded. A later analysis removed several hundred highly shared, low-generation-probability nucleotide sequences to deal with suspected cross-contamination and a sequencing artifact. A later analysis calculated a clonal expansion index for each public chain from normalized within-repertoire ranks of inferred template counts. In a later analysis, generation probabilities were computed with a VDJ recombination model fitted to out-of-frame rearrangements, and the resulting probabilities were checked against IGoR. Hypergeometric tests were used in a later analysis to score TCR-TCR, TCR-HLA and TCR-CMV co-occurrence, with a repertoire-size bias correction applied to the TCR pairs. In a later analysis, false discovery rates were estimated by permuting HLA or CMV assignments 20 times. In a later analysis, co-occurring TCRs were grouped using DBSCAN, and TCRdist sequence similarity was added for clustering within HLA-allele-positive subsets. For co-occurrence clustering, repertoires with fewer than 30,000 or more than 120,000 public chains were excluded, along with five or six repertoires with anomalous nucleotide sharing. In TCRdb, the immuneACCESS table is reduced to in-frame sequences with V and J assigned. These tables do not hold every clone; where another copy was compared, an unresolved V gene accounts for under half, and the others remain unexplained. The D gene and trimming were derived from the DNA, and the V and J assignments and clone size from that table. The sample contains fewer than 150,000 clones, 60% to 85% of them found a single time. Of the sample, 2.5% to 3.5% is held by the ten largest clones.

The CDR3 holds 13 amino acids from the cysteine to the phenylalanine. The retained sequence is limited to the CDR3, 39 bases, with the frame set at the first base. From the germline V gene, CDR1 is MDHEN and CDR2 is SYDVKM. Relative to germline, V is 7 bases shorter and J is 0 bases shorter, with 10 bases between their ends. Comments on this clone: What antigen it recognizes has not been identified. No base-level quality is on record; no much larger clone is a single base apart.

The cohort consisted of hundreds of healthy bone marrow donors. At the time of sampling, every cohort member was nominally healthy, though immune exposures that went unrecorded were likely present. The donor was CMV seronegative and belonged to the group of around 350 seronegative cohort members. A peripheral blood sample was collected from each donor, and TCR beta sequencing was performed on peripheral blood mononuclear cells. Genomic DNA extraction from the blood cell samples was performed with the Qiagen DNeasy Blood Extraction Kit. Broader findings and caveats from the paper: Immune exposure information for the cohort was limited to CMV serostatus. Because some donors lacked HLA typing at each locus, the association tests relied only on the typed subset. Most TCR sequences were observed very rarely across donors, whereas some public TCRs were present in many individuals. A later analysis reported that several top co-occurrence clusters appeared linked to parvovirus B19, influenza, CMV and Epstein-Barr virus. Over 15 rarely observed V segments, including chromosome 9 orphons, were excluded from the earlier analysis of 550 to 700 of the donors because counts were too low. Assigning TCR associations to individual alleles was difficult when HLA alleles, especially DR and DQ, strongly co-occurred. The classifier was reported to diagnose cytomegalovirus status with high specificity and sensitivity in both the original and validation cohorts. A later genetic analysis associated a missense DCLRE1C variant with V-gene and J-gene trimming of TCR beta chains, and an independent cohort replicated the association. In the study, approximately 150 TCR beta chains were listed as associated with cytomegalovirus. Presence/absence analyses assumed roughly uniform sequencing depth across donors, an assumption that may not hold. Three of the identified cytomegalovirus-associated TCR beta chains were confirmed in vitro to be specific for cytomegalovirus antigens. The cohort was sequenced for TCR beta chains only, and without alpha or paired-chain data the features that could be detected were limited. In a later analysis, 16,951 TCR beta sequences were associated with specific HLA alleles at a false discovery rate of 0.05. According to a later analysis, most CMV-associated TCR beta chains appeared to be HLA-restricted, and the HLA associations seemed to be driven largely by CMV exposure. Compared with the roughly 710-donor mean, donors in an Asian-associated ancestry cluster had fewer N-insertions in productive TCRs, according to a later genetic analysis. It was suggested by the authors that the approach could potentially be generalized to other disease states and immunological phenotypes. A further reported finding was that TCR beta sequences accurately predicted the HLA-A and HLA-B alleles for most subjects in the first cohort. Because the 87-base-pair reads could not distinguish some IMGT-functional V segments, including TRBV6-2 and TRBV6-3, those segments were excluded. In a later analysis, HLA-associated TCR beta chains were found to be more clonally expanded and to have lower generation probabilities than equally common non-associated chains. A group of highly shared sequence variants was considered likely to be a technical artifact of the sequencing pipeline. An earlier analysis of roughly 570 of the donors showed that most TCR beta V segments appeared in productive rearrangements either about 87% or about 30% of the time, which broadly matched IMGT annotations. Linkage disequilibrium might explain the correlated functional status among segregating V segments, but an unknown experimental factor could not be excluded. In a later analysis, TCR association rates were found to vary across HLA loci, with the most associated TCRs seen for DRB1 alleles and the fewest for HLA-C alleles.

The sample was PBMCs. This receptor was obtained from a man aged 25 to 40 in good health and CMV-seronegative. The chain joins TRBV28 to TRBJ2-7, with the D gene call left open. The bases are TGTGCCAGCATCCCCAGCGTCTCCTACGAGCAGTACTTC. Translation gives CASIPSVSYEQYF.